This TCR beta chain was obtained from a study of brain T cells in children with intractable seizures. Documented time point: blood from clinic visit 5 months post-surgery; TSC patient then seizure free. TCRdb's table, derived via immunoSEQ multiplex PCR, lists solely in-frame clones and lacks some. Counted here are hundreds of thousands of clones, about 94% occurring once; the ten biggest clones make up 5% to 7%. The CDR3 contains 14 residues. V was clipped by 0 bases and J by 1 base, with 6 bases between them. CDR1 and CDR2 from the germline V gene are SGDLS and YYNGEE. To note about this clone: Other nucleotide sequences from this sample produce the same CDR3.

The chain employs TRBV9 and TRBJ2-3; possibly TRBD2 for D (6 bases). The receptor comes from a boy under two years old with tuberous sclerosis and intractable seizures. The specimen comprised peripheral blood, sampled 4 to 5 months after surgery. For the CDR3, the DNA is TGTGCCAGCAGCGTAGCTAGCGGCACAGATACGCAGTATTTT. Its protein product is CASSVASGTDTQYF.